The clone carrying this T cell receptor (beta chain) was detected a few times. Its antigen is still unknown. TCRdb re-called the 5' RACE reads with MiXCR, one entry per CDR3 protein. The repertoire holds about 340,000 distinct CDR3 sequences, with approximately 4% as singletons. These data come from a study of T cells after yellow fever vaccination. Whole-study context: Low-cell-number fractions underwent preparation using SMART-Seq v4 Ultra Low Input.

Study-wide results and caveats: Contaminants from the bulk population, in the form of abundant clonotypes, could be found in FACS-sorted repertoires. Compared with primary, the secondary response was weaker and peaked at day 5, not 15. Reappearance after the booster was observed for most primary-vaccination clones (roughly 97% CD4, approximately 90% CD8).

The CDR3 spans 15 residues. Trimming took 4 bases from V and 10 from J; bases not matched to a gene: 11. Germline V lookup: CDR1 MNHEY, CDR2 SVGEGT. Sequencing used PBMCs, obtained 5 days after the yellow fever booster vaccination. This TCR derives from a man between 18 and 29 years old who received the YFV17D yellow fever vaccine. The chain employs TRBV6-2 or TRBV6-3 and TRBJ2-1, with 9 bases lining up with TRBD2. CDR3 nucleotides: TGTGCCAGCAGTTCCTTCGGCGGGGGGGCCTGGGAGCAGTTCTTC. It specifies CASSSFGGGAWEQFF.